This T cell receptor (beta chain) was sequenced in a study of OX40 agonist ivuxolimab in advanced cancers. Regarding the research as a whole: Ivuxolimab, which targeted the costimulatory receptor OX40 (CD134), was an agonistic, fully human IgG2 monoclonal antibody. Intravenous ivuxolimab was administered to patients every 2 weeks at six dose levels: 0.01, 0.1, 0.3, 1.5, 3 and 10 mg/kg. Of the approximately 54 dose-escalation patients, hepatocellular carcinoma was present in around 19, melanoma in approximately 15, renal cell carcinoma in 9 and head and neck cancer in 9. In the dose-escalation cohort, 75% to 90% of patients were male, and the mean age was roughly 56 years with a range of 23 to 79. Prior anti-PD-1, anti-PD-L1 or anti-CTLA-4 therapy was permitted, and checkpoint inhibitors had been received by 40% to 50% of dose-escalation patients. Three dose-escalation patients achieved partial responses, one with hepatocellular carcinoma and two with cutaneous melanoma. The point of sequencing TCRbeta in the periphery was to test whether ivuxolimab changed TCR sequence diversity and drove clonal T-cell expansion. The paper reports the monotherapy dose-escalation portion (N of about 54 patients) of the phase I ivuxolimab trial.

Genomic DNA was extracted from sorted cells for sequencing of the TCRbeta CDR3 region. The immunoSEQ Assay was used for sequencing of TCRbeta CDR3 regions. Not all clones reach the TCRdb copy of this immuneACCESS table, which keeps in-frame sequences only. Checked studies attribute under half of the gap to unresolved V genes and leave the rest unexplained. This sample holds 60,000 to 85,000 clones; around nine tenths were observed only once. The ten largest account for less than 3% of the sample. What the research found in general, with its limitations: The antigen specificity of the peripheral T cells that underwent clonal expansion was not determined. On average, CD8+ T cells showed more expanded clones than CD4+ T cells after ivuxolimab. In the 0.1-3.0 mg/kg groups, partial responders were among the patients with the lowest normalized peripheral clonal expansion, particularly in CD8+ T cells. At doses of 0.1 to 3.0 mg/kg, clonal expansion of both CD4+ and CD8+ T cells in blood was seen between baseline and week 6. Low levels of normalized T-cell clonal expansion were also seen in some patients who did not respond.

The trial excluded patients who had a history of autoimmune disease or who were on systemic immunosuppression. In every dose cohort, peripheral blood was drawn for TCR sequencing at baseline, cycle 4 day 1, and cycle 7 day 1. The samples were taken from a phase I, first-in-human, multicenter, open-label dose-escalation trial of ivuxolimab. Adults with locally advanced or metastatic head and neck squamous cell, hepatocellular, melanoma or renal cell carcinoma were enrolled in the trial. CD4+ and CD8+ T cells were sorted separately from peripheral blood before TCR sequencing. The germline ends are 19 bases apart after V is trimmed by 1 base and J by 0 bases. Counted from cysteine to phenylalanine, this CDR3 has 19 amino acids. Only the CDR3 part of the read is kept: 57 bases, read in frame from the first base. The germline V gene (reference sequence) sets CDR1 to SEHNR and CDR2 to FQNEAQ. Turning to this clone: Its recognized antigen is unknown. Qualities for individual bases were not recorded, and no much larger clone is one base off.

The rearrangement combines TRBV7-9 with TRBJ1-3; the D segment could be TRBD1, given 5 matching bases. The material was CD4+ or CD8+ T cells sorted from blood, obtained in a trial of the OX40 agonist ivuxolimab. The clonotype comes from an adult with an advanced solid tumor such as melanoma, head and neck, liver or kidney cancer. The DNA sequence is given as TGTGCCAGCAGCTTAGGGTCGATGGGGGGGACCATCTCTGGAAACACCATATATTTT. It codes for CASSLGSMGGTISGNTIYF.